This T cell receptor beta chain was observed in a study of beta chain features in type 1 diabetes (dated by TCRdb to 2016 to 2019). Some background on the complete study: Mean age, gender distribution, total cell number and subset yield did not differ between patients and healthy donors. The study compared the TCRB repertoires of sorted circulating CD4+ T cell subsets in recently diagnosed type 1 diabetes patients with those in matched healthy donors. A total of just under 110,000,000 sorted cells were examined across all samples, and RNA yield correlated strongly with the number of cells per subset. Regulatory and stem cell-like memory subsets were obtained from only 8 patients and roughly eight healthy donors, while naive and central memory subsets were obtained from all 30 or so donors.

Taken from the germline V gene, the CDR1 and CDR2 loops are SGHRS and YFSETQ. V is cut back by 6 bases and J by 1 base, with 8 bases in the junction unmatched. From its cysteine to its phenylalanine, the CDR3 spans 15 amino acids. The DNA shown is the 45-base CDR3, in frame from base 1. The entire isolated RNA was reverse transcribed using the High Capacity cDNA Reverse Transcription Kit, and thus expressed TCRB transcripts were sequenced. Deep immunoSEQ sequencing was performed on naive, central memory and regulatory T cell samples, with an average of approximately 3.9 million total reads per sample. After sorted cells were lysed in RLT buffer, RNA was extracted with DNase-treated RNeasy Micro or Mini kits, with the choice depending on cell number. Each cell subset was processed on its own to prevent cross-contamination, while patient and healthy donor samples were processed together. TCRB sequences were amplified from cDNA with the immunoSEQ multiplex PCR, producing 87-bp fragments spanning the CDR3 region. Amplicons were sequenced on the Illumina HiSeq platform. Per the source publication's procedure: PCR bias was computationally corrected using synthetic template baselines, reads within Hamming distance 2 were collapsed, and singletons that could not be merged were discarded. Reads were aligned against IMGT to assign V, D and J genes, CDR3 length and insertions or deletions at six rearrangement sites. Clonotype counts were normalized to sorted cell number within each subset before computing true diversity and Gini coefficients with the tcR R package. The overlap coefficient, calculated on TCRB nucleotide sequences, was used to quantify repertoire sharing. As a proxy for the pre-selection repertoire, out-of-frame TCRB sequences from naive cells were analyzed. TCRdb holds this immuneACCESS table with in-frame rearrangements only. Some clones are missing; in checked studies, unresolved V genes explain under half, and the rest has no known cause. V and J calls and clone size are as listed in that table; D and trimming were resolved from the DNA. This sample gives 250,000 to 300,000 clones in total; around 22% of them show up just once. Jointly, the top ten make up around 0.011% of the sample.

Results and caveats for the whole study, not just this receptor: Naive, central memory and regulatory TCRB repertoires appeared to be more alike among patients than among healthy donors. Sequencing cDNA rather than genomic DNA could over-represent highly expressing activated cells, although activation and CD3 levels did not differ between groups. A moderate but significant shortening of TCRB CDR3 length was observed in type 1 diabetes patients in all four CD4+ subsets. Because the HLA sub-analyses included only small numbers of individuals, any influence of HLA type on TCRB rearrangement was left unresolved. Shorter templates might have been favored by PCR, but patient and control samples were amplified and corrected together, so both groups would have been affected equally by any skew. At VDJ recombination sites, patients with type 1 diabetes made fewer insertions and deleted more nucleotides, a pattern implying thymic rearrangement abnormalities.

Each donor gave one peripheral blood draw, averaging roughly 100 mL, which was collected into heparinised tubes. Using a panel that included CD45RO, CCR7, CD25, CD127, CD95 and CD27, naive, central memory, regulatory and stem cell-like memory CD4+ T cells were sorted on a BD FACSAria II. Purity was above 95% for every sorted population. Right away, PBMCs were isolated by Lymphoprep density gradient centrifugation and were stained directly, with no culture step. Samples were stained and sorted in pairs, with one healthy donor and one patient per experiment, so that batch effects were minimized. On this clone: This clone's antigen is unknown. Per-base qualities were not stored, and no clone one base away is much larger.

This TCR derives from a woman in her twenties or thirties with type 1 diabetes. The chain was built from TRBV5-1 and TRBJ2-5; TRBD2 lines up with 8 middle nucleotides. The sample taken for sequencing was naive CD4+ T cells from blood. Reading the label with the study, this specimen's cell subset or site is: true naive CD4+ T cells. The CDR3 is CASIGGGQTQETQYF. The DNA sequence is TGCGCCAGCATCGGGGGGGGGCAGACCCAAGAGACCCAGTACTTC.